The 13 T cell receptor beta chains below all came from one sample that was sequenced in a study of OX40 agonist ivuxolimab in advanced cancers. Sequencing used immunoSEQ multiplex PCR; TCRdb keeps in-frame clones, though not all of them. The sample includes some 94,000 clones, 92% of them seen just once. Sequencing was performed on CD4+ or CD8+ T cells sorted from blood, taken in a trial of the OX40 agonist ivuxolimab. The receptors shown here come from an adult with an advanced solid tumor such as melanoma, head and neck, liver or kidney cancer.

The V gene is TRBV11-3, the J gene TRBJ2-2; a possible D gene is TRBD2 (7 bases). The CDR3 has 16 residues. Germline V gives CDR1 SGHNT, CDR2 YENEEA. V was clipped by 2 bases and J by 3 bases, with 13 bases between them. CDR3 sequence reads: CASSLFRGGDTGELFF. Written as DNA, the CDR3 is TGTGCCAGCAGCTTATTCAGGGGAGGGGACACCGGGGAGCTGTTTTTT.

The chain has TRBV6-1 and TRBJ1-6, with TRBD1 as a possible D gene (6 bases). Trimming took off 6 bases at V and 12 bases at J, with 18 bases between the two ends. The CDR3 is 14 residues long. Germline V gene lookup returns CDR1 MNHNS and CDR2 SASEGT. The CDR3 spells CASSYGGQTRPLHF. DNA for the CDR3: TGTGCCAGCAGCTACGGGGGACAAACGAGACCCCTCCACTTT.

This sequence joins TRBV27 and TRBJ2-1, with no clear D. CDR3 length equals 12 residues. V gave up 3 bases and J gave up 7 bases, with 7 bases separating them. Germline CDR1 reads MNHEY; CDR2 reads SMNVEV (reference sequence). Written as DNA, the CDR3 is TGTGCCAGCAGTTTTATTAATAATGAGCAGTTCTTC. Its translation: CASSFINNEQFF.

V gene TRBV6-1 combines with J gene TRBJ1-5; D unresolved. Germline V lookup: CDR1 MNHNS, CDR2 SASEGT. The CDR3 spans 13 residues. Trimming shortened V by 6 bases and J by 8 bases, and 14 bases separated the two germline ends. CDR3: CASSQTEFEPQHF. In nucleotides, the CDR3 is TGTGCCAGCAGCCAGACGGAGTTTGAGCCCCAGCATTTT.

The V and J genes are TRBV27 and TRBJ2-2; perhaps TRBD2 as D (6 bases). V lost 7 bases and J lost 7, with 19 bases in between. There are 15 residues in the CDR3. CDR1 and CDR2 (germline): MNHEY, SMNVEV (reference sequence). CDR3 amino acids: CASKGGLAPYGELFF. The CDR3 DNA reads as TGTGCCAGCAAGGGAGGACTCGCCCCATACGGGGAGCTGTTTTTT.

This chain links TRBV27 with TRBJ1-1; weak D call: TRBD1 (5 bases). The germline V gene has CDR1 MNHEY and CDR2 SMNVEV (reference sequence). The V end lost 0 bases, the J end lost 6 bases, and 8 bases lay between the germline ends. The CDR3 has 13 residues. The CDR3 reads CASSLSGGSEAFF. CDR3 bases: TGTGCCAGCAGTTTATCGGGGGGATCTGAAGCTTTCTTT.

The chain combines TRBV5-1 with TRBJ1-1; D unresolved. Germline values: CDR1 SGHRS, CDR2 YFSETQ. The CDR3 sequence is 11 residues long. The V gene lost 2 bases and the J gene lost 8 bases, with 7 bases spanning the gap. DNA for the CDR3: TGCGCCAGCAGCTTCGGAGGGGAAGCTTTCTTT. Its protein is CASSFGGEAFF.

The rearrangement links TRBV10-2 to TRBJ2-7; 12 nucleotides agree with TRBD1. Unmatched junction bases numbered 7, after V lost 0 bases and J lost 4 bases. In germline, CDR1 is WSHSY, CDR2 SAAADI. This CDR3 spans 17 amino acids. This CDR3 is CASSESWEGQGAYEQYF. The CDR3 DNA sequence: TGCGCCAGCAGTGAGTCGTGGGAGGGACAGGGGGCTTACGAGCAGTACTTC.

The chain is built from TRBV10-3 and TRBJ2-5, with D perhaps TRBD1 (6 bases). The CDR3 is 14 residues long. The germline V and J ends were trimmed by 6 bases and 1 base, with 12 bases remaining between them. The germline gives CDR1 ENHRY, CDR2 SYGVKD. In DNA, the CDR3 is TGTGCCATCAGGCTAGGACAGACCCAAGAGACCCAGTACTTC. Its protein product is CAIRLGQTQETQYF.

CDR3: CASSGISSGGLDEKLFF. CDR3 coding DNA: TGTGCCAGCAGCGGGATCTCTTCAGGGGGCCTCGATGAAAAACTGTTTTTT. The chain links TRBV5-6 to TRBJ1-4, with 8 bases aligning to TRBD1. In germline, CDR1 is SGHDT, CDR2 YYEEEE. The CDR3 loop spans 17 amino acids. V lost 4 bases and J lost 6; bases outside the gene matches: 14.

J is TRBJ2-1 and V is TRBV9, with D maybe TRBD2 (6 bases). The CDR3 loop spans 15 amino acids. Per germline, CDR1 SGDLS and CDR2 YYNGEE. The ends were cut back, 0 bases at V and 2 bases at J, with 9 bases in the middle. The CDR3 is CASSVGTGAYNEQFF. The CDR3 DNA reads as TGTGCCAGCAGCGTAGGAACGGGAGCCTACAATGAGCAGTTCTTC.

This rearrangement joins TRBV6-5 to TRBJ2-1; no firm D call. The length of the CDR3 is 15 residues. Deletions cut 0 bases from V and 0 bases from J, with 6 bases between. CDR1 is MNHEY and CDR2 is SVGAGI in the germline V gene. The CDR3: CASSYSSDSYNEQFF. The CDR3 DNA sequence: TGTGCCAGCAGTTACTCCAGCGACTCCTACAATGAGCAGTTCTTC.

This clone was counted once. The J gene is TRBJ2-7, the V gene TRBV2; 8 positions agree with TRBD2. This CDR3 has 16 amino acids. CDR1 is SNHLY and CDR2 is FYNNEI in the germline V gene. The junction had 11 bases not matched to a gene; V was cut back by 3 bases and J by 4 bases. CDR3: CASSDLGGLAPYEQYF. Written as DNA, the CDR3 is TGTGCCAGCAGTGATTTGGGAGGACTAGCTCCGTACGAGCAGTACTTC. The full variable domain, with the rest looked up from reference TRBV2 and TRBJ2-7, is EPEVTQTPSHQVTQMGQEVILRCVPISNHLYFYWYRQILGQKVEFLVSFYNNEISEKSEIFDDQFSVERPDGSNFTLKIRSTKLEDSAMYFCASSDLGGLAPYEQYFGPGTRLTVT.